This T cell receptor beta chain stems from a study of OX40 agonist ivuxolimab in advanced cancers. This CDR3 contains 10 residues. The germline gives CDR1 MDHEN, CDR2 SYDVKM. V was trimmed by 6 bases and J by 8 bases, leaving 7 bases between them. Findings and limits, study-wide: In the 0.1 to 3.0 mg/kg range, CD4+ and CD8+ blood T cells had expanded clonally by week 6.

Sequenced by immunoSEQ multiplex PCR; TCRdb stores in-frame clones only, minus some. The profile shows tens of thousands of clones, about 88% of them singletons. A note on this clone: Its cognate antigen is unknown.

The chain links TRBV28 to TRBJ1-1, with D possibly TRBD1 on 6 matching bases. This clonotype was obtained from an adult with an advanced solid tumor such as melanoma, head and neck, liver or kidney cancer. The material was CD4+ or CD8+ T cells sorted from blood, obtained in a trial of the OX40 agonist ivuxolimab. The CDR3 nucleotides are TGTGCCAGCAGAAGGGGGGAAGCTTTCTTT. It yields the protein CASRRGEAFF.